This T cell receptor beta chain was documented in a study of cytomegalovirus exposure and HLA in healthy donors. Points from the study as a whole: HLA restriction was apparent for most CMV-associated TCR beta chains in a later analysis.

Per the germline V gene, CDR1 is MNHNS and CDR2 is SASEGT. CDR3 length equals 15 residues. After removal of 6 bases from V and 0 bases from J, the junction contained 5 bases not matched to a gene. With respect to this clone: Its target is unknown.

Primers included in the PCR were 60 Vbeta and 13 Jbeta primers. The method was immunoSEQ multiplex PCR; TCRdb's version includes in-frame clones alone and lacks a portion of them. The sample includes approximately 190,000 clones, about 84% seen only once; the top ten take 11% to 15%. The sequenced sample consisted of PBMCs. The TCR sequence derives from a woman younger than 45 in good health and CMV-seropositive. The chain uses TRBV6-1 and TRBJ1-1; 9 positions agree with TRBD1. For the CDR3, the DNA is TGTGCCAGCAGGGACAGGGGTTCTATGAACACTGAAGCTTTCTTT. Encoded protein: CASRDRGSMNTEAFF.